The present entry profiles one T cell receptor (beta chain) with its context. Amplification of TCR beta CDR3 regions used RNA as the template. HTBI primers were employed in a first-round RT-PCR of the TCR CDR3. One entry per CDR3 protein results from TCRdb running MiXCR on the multiplex PCR reads. The table has 750,000 to 950,000 distinct CDR3 sequences, over 35% seen once; the top ten hold 8% to 9%. Per germline, CDR1 SGHNT and CDR2 YENEEA. V lost 4 bases and J 4 bases, leaving 14 bases between the germline ends. CDR3 length: 16 amino acids. This sample is drawn from a study of T cells in Graves' hyperthyroidism and ophthalmopathy.

The sequencing sample was made of blood. The chain carries TRBV11-3 and TRBJ2-6; D unresolved. This sequence originates from a man between 18 and 35 years old with Graves' hyperthyroidism. For the CDR3, the DNA is TGTGCCAGCAGCTACCTTGGTCTCTCCGGGGCCAACGTCCTGACTTTC. Its translation: CASSYLGLSGANVLTF.